This TCR beta chain comes out of a study of T cell changes during pregnancy in multiple sclerosis. The assay was immunoSEQ multiplex PCR, and TCRdb's table has in-frame clones only and misses some. The sample contains 55,000 to 65,000 clones, around 93% of which appear only once. This CDR3 region has 15 residues. Trimming cost V 5 bases and J 3 bases, with 13 bases left between them. Germline CDR1 reads MDHEN; CDR2 reads SYDVKM. This sequence was found in a female donor with multiple sclerosis, enrolled in a pregnancy study. The input for sequencing was CD4+ T cells from peripheral blood mononuclear cells, taken before pregnancy. V and J are TRBV28 and TRBJ1-4; D gene uncertain. CDR3: CASSVPGSSNEKLFF. As DNA, the CDR3 is TGTGCCAGCAGTGTCCCCGGGAGTTCTAATGAAAAACTGTTTTTT. Looking up the rest from reference TRBV28 and TRBJ1-4 gives the full variable domain: DVKVTQSSRYLVKRTGEKVFLECVQDMDHENMFWYRQDPGLGLRLIYFSYDVKMKEKGDIPEGYSVSREKKERFSLILESASTNQTSMYLCASSVPGSSNEKLFFGSGTQLSVL.